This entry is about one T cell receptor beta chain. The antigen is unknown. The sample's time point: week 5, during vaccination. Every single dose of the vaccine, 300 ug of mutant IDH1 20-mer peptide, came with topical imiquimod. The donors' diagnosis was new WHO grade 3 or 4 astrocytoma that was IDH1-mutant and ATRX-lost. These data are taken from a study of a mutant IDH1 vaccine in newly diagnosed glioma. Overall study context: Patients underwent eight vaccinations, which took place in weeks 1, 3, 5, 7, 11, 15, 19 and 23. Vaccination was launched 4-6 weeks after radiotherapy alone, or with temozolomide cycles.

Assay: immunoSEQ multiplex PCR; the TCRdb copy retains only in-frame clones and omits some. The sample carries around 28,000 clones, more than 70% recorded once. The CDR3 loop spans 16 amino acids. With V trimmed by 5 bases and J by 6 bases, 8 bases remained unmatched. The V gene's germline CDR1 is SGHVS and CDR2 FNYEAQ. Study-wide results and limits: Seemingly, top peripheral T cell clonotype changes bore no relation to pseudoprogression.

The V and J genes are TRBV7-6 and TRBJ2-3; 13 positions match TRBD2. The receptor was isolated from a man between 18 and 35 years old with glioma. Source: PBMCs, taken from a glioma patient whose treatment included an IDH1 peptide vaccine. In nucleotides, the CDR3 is TGTGCCAGCAGCCTCCGGACTAGCGGGAGTTCGGATACGCAGTATTTT. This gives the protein CASSLRTSGSSDTQYF.